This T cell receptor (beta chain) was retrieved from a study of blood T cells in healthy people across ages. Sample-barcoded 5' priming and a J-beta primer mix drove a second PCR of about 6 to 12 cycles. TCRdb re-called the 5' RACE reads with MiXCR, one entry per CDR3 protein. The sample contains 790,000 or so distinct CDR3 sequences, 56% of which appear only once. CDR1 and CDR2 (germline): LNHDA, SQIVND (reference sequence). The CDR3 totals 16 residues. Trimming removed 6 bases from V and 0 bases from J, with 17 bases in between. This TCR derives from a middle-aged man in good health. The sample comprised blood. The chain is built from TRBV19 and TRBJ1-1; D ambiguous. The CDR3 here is CASRKANTYLNTEAFF. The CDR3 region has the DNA TGTGCCAGTAGGAAAGCTAACACCTACTTGAACACTGAAGCTTTCTTT.